This TCR beta chain was profiled in a study of CD8 T cells in Susac syndrome. CD8+ and CD4+ T cells were negatively isolated; TEMRA cells were FACS-enriched. Trimming cost V 3 bases and J 6 bases, with 9 bases left between them. The CDR3 contains 13 residues. Random hexamers primed reverse transcription of about 0.5 to 1 ug RNA. TCRdb processed the immunoSEQ multiplex PCR reads anew with MiXCR; each CDR3 protein has one entry. Of roughly 150,000 distinct CDR3 sequences in the sample, roughly 94% were seen once. The specimen was CD8+ T cells from PBMCs. This chain connects TRBV12-3 or TRBV12-4 to TRBJ2-1; possibly TRBD1 for D (5 bases). The TCR comes from a human donor with multiple sclerosis. The CDR3 here is CASSFGAVNEQFF. The CDR3 DNA reads as TGTGCCAGCAGTTTTGGGGCAGTCAATGAGCAGTTCTTC.